The next 13 T cell receptor beta chains were all read from a single sample in a study of beta chain features in type 1 diabetes. Expressed TCRB transcripts were sequenced because the isolated RNA had all been reverse transcribed beforehand. Only in-frame clones appear in the TCRdb table, and some are missing; sequencing was by immunoSEQ multiplex PCR. The sample comprises 160,000 or so clones, 8% to 8.5% of which are singletons, and around 0.5% rests with the top ten. The antigens for these receptors are not known. Notes on the study in general: The study found moderately but significantly shorter TCRB CDR3s in all four CD4+ subsets of Type 1 diabetes patients.

Specimen: central memory CD4+ T cells from blood. Source of these receptors: a woman younger than 35 with type 1 diabetes.

J is TRBJ1-1 and V is TRBV27, with D maybe TRBD1 (6 bases). The ends were cut back, 6 bases at V and 7 bases at J, with 15 bases in the middle. Germline V gives CDR1 MNHEY, CDR2 SMNVEV (reference sequence). CDR3 length: 13 residues. Written as DNA, the CDR3 is TGTGCCAGCAGCCCGACAGGCAACTTTGAAGCTTTCTTT. Residues: CASSPTGNFEAFF.

The chain combines TRBV18 with TRBJ1-5; D is possibly TRBD1 (5 bases). CDR3 length: 15 amino acids. The germline gives CDR1 KGHSH, CDR2 LQKENI. V was trimmed by 1 base and J by 3 bases, leaving 10 bases between them. CDR3 bases: TGTGCCAGCTCACCACGGGGGGTAAACAATCAGCCCCAGCATTTT. Encoded protein: CASSPRGVNNQPQHF.

This clone was found a few times. The J gene is TRBJ1-5, the V gene TRBV7-6, with 7 bases matching TRBD1. CDR1 and CDR2 (germline): SGHVS, FNYEAQ. The CDR3 extends over 13 amino acids. Losses at the gene ends were 5 bases for V and 6 bases for J; bases not matched to a gene: 4. CDR3 bases: TGTGCCAGCAGCACAGGGGTAAGTCAGCCCCAGCATTTT. Residues: CASSTGVSQPQHF.

This clone turned up a few times. The V call is TRBV7-2, the J call TRBJ1-4, with 9 bases that match TRBD1. Germline V gene sequence: CDR1 SGHTA, CDR2 FQGNSA. The length of the CDR3 is 16 residues. V lost 5 bases, J lost 4 bases, and 8 bases stayed unmatched. CDR3 sequence reads: CASSRSGTGRNEKLFF. In DNA, the CDR3 is TGTGCCAGCAGCCGCAGCGGGACAGGGCGTAATGAAAAACTGTTTTTT.

This clone was seen a handful of times. The chain employs TRBV4-2 and TRBJ1-1; 7 nucleotides match TRBD1. The germline V gene encodes CDR1 LGHNA and CDR2 YNFKEQ. J was trimmed by 4 bases and V by 1 base; bases with no gene match: 9. CDR3 size: 16 residues. CDR3 residues: CASSQVTGAFGTEAFF. CDR3 sequence (DNA): TGTGCCAGCAGCCAAGTCACAGGGGCTTTTGGCACTGAAGCTTTCTTT.

The chain has TRBV7-8 and TRBJ1-4; D uncertain. The CDR3 contains 15 residues. Trimming took 5 bases from V and 3 from J, leaving 13 bases between them. Germline V gene lookup returns CDR1 SGHVS and CDR2 FQNEAQ. CDR3 in amino acids: CASSDRERANEKLFF. CDR3 DNA sequence: TGTGCCAGCAGCGACCGGGAGAGGGCTAATGAAAAACTGTTTTTT.

There are a few counts of this clone. The rearrangement links TRBV28 to TRBJ1-2; the match to TRBD1 covers 8 bases. V shed 6 bases and J 4 bases; nucleotides not matched to a gene: 19. The CDR3 extends over 18 amino acids. Looked up from germline, CDR1 is MDHEN and CDR2 is SYDVKM. The CDR3 coding sequence is TGTGCCAGCAGACTCCCAGGACAGGGAGTGGACATCCCCTATGGCTACACCTTC. It specifies CASRLPGQGVDIPYGYTF.

The CDR3, as DNA: TGTGCCAGCAGCGCGACGAGACAGTTCTTCACAGATACGCAGTATTTT. Its translation: CASSATRQFFTDTQYF. V and J are TRBV5-6 and TRBJ2-3; the D gene is possibly TRBD1 (5 bases). Trimming stripped 4 bases from V and 2 bases from J, with 17 bases between. This CDR3 is built from 16 residues. Germline values: CDR1 SGHDT, CDR2 YYEEEE.

In its sample, this clone was seen a few times. This rearrangement joins TRBV21-1 to TRBJ2-7; the table's D call, TRBD2, was not checked against the DNA. TRBV21-1 is a documented pseudogene. CDR3 length: 14 residues. DNA of the CDR3: TGTGCCAGCAGCAATAGCGAGCGGGAGTGGGAGCAGTACTTC. Its translation: CASSNSEREWEQYF.

This clone has more than one count but fewer than ten. The chain recombines TRBV7-3 with TRBJ2-2; D is undetermined. This CDR3 region has 15 residues. The germline CDR1 and CDR2 sequences are SGHTA and FQGTGA. V lost 4 bases to trimming and J lost 0 bases, with 9 bases between them. This CDR3 is CASSSMGSNTGELFF. The CDR3 nucleotides read TGTGCCAGCAGCTCCATGGGCTCGAACACCGGGGAGCTGTTTTTT.

There are a few counts of this clone. This chain joins TRBV6-6 and TRBJ2-1; D might be TRBD2 (6 bases). The CDR3 extends over 15 amino acids. The germline V and J ends were trimmed by 7 bases and 8 bases, with 21 bases remaining between them. Germline V CDR1 and CDR2: MNHNY, SVGAGI (reference sequence). DNA for the CDR3: TGTGCCAGCACCAACCCTACCCCGGCGGGGCATGAGCAGTTCTTC. Its protein product is CASTNPTPAGHEQFF.

The chain carries TRBV6-1 and TRBJ2-2, with TRBD2 as a possible D gene (6 bases). CDR1 MNHNS and CDR2 SASEGT come from the germline V gene. This CDR3 has 15 amino acids. Trimming pared 6 bases from V and 4 bases from J, leaving 15 bases between. CDR3 protein: CASRRQAEGTGELFF. Here the CDR3 DNA reads TGTGCCAGCAGGAGGCAGGCGGAGGGCACCGGGGAGCTGTTTTTT.

This chain uses TRBV28 with TRBJ1-2; 10 bases are shared with TRBD1. The CDR3 extends over 15 amino acids. Trimming at V came to 7 bases and at J to 5 bases, leaving 10 bases not matched to a gene. Per the germline V gene, CDR1 is MDHEN and CDR2 is SYDVKM. The CDR3 loop reads CASTLPGTGVYGYTF. Here the CDR3 DNA reads TGTGCCAGCACCTTACCCGGGACAGGGGTTTATGGCTACACCTTC.